The sequence of this T cell receptor (beta chain) was determined in a study of blood T cell repertoires in COVID-19. Whole-study context: COVID-19 samples, acute and convalescent, were from the United States, Italy and Spain. T cells, B-cell-depleted T cells, or PBMCs supplied cDNA or gDNA.

Germline-derived CDR1 and CDR2 are MNHEY and SVGAGI. This CDR3 contains 14 residues. V was shortened by 0 bases and J by 2 bases, with 8 bases between the two germline ends. Patients from Seattle were sampled longitudinally, starting during active infection. Per the study methods: Estimated nucleated cell counts came from reference gene primer amplification. Here immunoSEQ multiplex PCR was the method, and the copy in TCRdb shows in-frame clones only, minus some. V and J calls plus clone size are reproduced from that table; the DNA served to infer D and trimming. The sample consists of about 190,000 clones, around nine tenths of them appearing once.

What was sequenced was peripheral blood. V is TRBV6-5 and J is TRBJ2-7; tentatively, D is TRBD1 (6 bases). This clonotype was sampled from a woman in her 70s with COVID-19, enrolled during active disease. In DNA, the CDR3 is TGTGCCAGCAGTTACTCGAGGACAGCCTACGAGCAGTACTTC. The encoded protein is CASSYSRTAYEQYF.